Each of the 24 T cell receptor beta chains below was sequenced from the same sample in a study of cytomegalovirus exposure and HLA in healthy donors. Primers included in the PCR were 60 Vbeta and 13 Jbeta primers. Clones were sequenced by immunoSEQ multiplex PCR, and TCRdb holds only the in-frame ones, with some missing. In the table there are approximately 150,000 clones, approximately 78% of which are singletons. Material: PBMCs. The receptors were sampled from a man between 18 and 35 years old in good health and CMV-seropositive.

CDR3 nucleotides: TGTGCCATCAGGACGCGAGACTCCAGCCACGAGCAGTACTTC. This gives the protein CAIRTRDSSHEQYF. The rearrangement uses TRBV6-1 and TRBJ2-7; no definite D call. The germline CDR1 and CDR2 sequences are MNHNS and SASEGT. Deletions cut 10 bases from V and 5 bases from J, with 21 bases between. The CDR3 spans 14 residues.

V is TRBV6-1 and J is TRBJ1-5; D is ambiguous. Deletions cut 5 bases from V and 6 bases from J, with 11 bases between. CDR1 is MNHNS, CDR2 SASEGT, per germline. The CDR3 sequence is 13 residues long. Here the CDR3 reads CASSSNFAQPQHF. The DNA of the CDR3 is TGTGCCAGCAGTTCCAACTTTGCTCAGCCCCAGCATTTT.

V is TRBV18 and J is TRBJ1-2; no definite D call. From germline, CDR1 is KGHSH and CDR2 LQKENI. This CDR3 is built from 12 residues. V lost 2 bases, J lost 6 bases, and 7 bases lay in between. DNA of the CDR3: TGTGCCAGCTCACCAAGGAGTAATGGCTACACCTTC. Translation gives CASSPRSNGYTF.

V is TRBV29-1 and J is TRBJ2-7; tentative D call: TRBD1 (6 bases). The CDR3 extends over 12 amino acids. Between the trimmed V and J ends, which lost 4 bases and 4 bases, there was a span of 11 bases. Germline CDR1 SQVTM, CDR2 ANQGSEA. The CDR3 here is CSVVFQGYEQYF. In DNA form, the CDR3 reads TGCAGCGTTGTGTTCCAGGGGTACGAGCAGTACTTC.

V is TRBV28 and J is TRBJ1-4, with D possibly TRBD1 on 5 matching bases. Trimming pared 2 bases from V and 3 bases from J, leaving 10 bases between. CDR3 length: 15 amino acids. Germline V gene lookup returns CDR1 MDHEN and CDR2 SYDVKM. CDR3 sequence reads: CASSLNGAANEKLFF. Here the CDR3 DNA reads TGTGCCAGCAGTTTAAATGGGGCAGCTAATGAAAAACTGTTTTTT.

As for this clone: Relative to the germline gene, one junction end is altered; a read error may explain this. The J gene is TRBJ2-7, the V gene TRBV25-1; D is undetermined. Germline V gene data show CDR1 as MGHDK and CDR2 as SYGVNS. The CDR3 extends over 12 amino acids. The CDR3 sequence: CAGSETEDEQYF. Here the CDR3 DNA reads TGTGCCGGCAGTGAGACTGAGGACGAGCAGTACTTC.

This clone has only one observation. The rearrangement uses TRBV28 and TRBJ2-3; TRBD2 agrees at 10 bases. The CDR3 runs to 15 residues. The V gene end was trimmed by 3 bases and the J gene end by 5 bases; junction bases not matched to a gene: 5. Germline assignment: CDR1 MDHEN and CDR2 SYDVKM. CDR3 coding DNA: TGTGCCAGCAGTTTCAGTGGACTAGCGGTAGATACGCAGTATTTT. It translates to CASSFSGLAVDTQYF.

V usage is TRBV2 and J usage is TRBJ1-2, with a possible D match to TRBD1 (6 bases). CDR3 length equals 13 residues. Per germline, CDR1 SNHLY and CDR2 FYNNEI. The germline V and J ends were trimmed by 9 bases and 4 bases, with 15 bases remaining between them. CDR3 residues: CASITGTTYGYTF. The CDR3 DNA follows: TGTGCCAGTATTACCGGGACAACCTATGGCTACACCTTC.

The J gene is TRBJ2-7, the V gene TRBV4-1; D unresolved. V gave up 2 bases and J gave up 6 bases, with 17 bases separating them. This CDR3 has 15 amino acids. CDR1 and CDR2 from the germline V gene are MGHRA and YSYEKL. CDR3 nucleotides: TGCGCCAGCAGCCAATCCGGAGTCACACCTCGCGAGCAGTACTTC. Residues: CASSQSGVTPREQYF.

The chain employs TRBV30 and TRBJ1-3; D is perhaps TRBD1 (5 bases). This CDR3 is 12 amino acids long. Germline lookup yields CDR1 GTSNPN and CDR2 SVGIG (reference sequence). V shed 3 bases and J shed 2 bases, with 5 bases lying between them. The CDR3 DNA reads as TGTGCCTGGAGGGACACTGGAAACACCATATATTTT. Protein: CAWRDTGNTIYF.

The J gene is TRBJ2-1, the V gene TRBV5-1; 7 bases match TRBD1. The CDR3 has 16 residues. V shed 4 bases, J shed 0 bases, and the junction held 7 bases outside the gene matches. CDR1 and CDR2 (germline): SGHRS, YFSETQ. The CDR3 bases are TGCGCCAGCAGCCCTGGGACAGCTAGCTCCTACAATGAGCAGTTCTTC. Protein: CASSPGTASSYNEQFF.

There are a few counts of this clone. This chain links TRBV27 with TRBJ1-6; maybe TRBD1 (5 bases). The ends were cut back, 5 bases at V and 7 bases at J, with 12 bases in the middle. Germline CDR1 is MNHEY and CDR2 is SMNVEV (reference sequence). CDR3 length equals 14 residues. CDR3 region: CASSTGLGNSPLHF. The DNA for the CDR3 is TGTGCCAGCAGTACAGGTCTTGGGAATTCACCCCTCCACTTT.

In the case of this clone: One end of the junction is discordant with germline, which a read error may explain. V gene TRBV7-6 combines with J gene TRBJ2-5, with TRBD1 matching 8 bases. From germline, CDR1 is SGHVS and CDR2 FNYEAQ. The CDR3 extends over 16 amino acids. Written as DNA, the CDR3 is TGTGCCGGCAGATTAGGTTTAGCAGGGGGCATGGAGACCCAGTACTTC. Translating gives CAGRLGLAGGMETQYF.

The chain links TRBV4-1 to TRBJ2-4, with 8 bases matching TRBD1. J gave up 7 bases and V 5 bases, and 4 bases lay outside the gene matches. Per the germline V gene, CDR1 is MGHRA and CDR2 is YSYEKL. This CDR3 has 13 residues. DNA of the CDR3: TGCGCCAGCAGCAAAGGACAGGGCAACATTCAGTACTTC. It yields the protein CASSKGQGNIQYF.

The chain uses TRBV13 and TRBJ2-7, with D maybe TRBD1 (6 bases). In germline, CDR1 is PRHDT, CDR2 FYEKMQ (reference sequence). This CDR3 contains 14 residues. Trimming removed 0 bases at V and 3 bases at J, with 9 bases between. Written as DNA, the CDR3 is TGTGCCAGCAGCTTAGGCAGGGGCGGCTACGAGCAGTACTTC. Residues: CASSLGRGGYEQYF.

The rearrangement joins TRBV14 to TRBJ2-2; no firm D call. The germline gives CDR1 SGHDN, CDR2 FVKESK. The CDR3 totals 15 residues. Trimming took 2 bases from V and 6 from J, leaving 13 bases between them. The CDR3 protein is CASSQSRGRSGELFF. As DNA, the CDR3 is TGTGCCAGCAGCCAATCAAGAGGTCGTTCCGGGGAGCTGTTTTTT.

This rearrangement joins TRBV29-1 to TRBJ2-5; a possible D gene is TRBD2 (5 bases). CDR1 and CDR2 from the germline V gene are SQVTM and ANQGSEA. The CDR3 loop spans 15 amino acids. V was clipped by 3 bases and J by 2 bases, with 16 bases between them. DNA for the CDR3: TGCAGCGTTGAGGGGAGTGTGGACCCACAAGAGACCCAGTACTTC. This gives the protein CSVEGSVDPQETQYF.

CDR3: CASKEGLGGYTF. The CDR3 DNA sequence: TGTGCCAGCAAGGAGGGTCTGGGCGGCTACACCTTC. The chain carries TRBV27 and TRBJ1-2, with unresolved D. Trimming left V 7 bases short and J 8 bases short, with 14 bases between. The CDR3 extends over 12 amino acids. The germline V gene encodes CDR1 MNHEY and CDR2 SMNVEV (reference sequence).

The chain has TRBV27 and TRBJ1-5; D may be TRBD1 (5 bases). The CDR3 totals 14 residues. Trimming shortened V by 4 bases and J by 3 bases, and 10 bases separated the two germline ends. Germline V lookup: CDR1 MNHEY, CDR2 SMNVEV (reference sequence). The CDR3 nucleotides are TGTGCCAGCAGTTGGGGGGGAGTCAATCAGCCCCAGCATTTT. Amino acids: CASSWGGVNQPQHF.

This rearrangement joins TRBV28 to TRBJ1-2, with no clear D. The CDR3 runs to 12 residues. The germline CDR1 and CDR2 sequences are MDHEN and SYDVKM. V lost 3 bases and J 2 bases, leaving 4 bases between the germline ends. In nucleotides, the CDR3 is TGTGCCAGCAGTTTTGGCAACTATGGCTACACCTTC. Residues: CASSFGNYGYTF.

The CDR3 sequence: CATGDGLRETQYF. CDR3 nucleotides: TGTGCCACGGGGGACGGCCTCCGGGAGACCCAGTACTTC. The V and J genes are TRBV9 and TRBJ2-5; weak D call: TRBD2 (6 bases). CDR1 is SGDLS, CDR2 YYNGEE, per germline. The V gene lost 9 bases and the J gene lost 5 bases, with 17 bases spanning the gap. This CDR3 contains 13 residues.

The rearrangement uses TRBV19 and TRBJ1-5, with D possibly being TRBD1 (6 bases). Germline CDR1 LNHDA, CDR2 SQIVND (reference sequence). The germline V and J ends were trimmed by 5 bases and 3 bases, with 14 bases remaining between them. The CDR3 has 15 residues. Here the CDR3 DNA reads TGTGCCAGTAGTCAACGACAGGCCCTCAATCAGCCCCAGCATTTT. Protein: CASSQRQALNQPQHF.

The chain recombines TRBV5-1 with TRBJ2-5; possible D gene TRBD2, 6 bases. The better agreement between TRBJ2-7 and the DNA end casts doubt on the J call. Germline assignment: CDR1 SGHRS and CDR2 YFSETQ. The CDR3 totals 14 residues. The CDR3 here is CASSLAGESYEQYF. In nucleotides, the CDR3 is TGCGCCAGCAGCTTGGCGGGAGAGTCCTACGAGCAGTACTTC.

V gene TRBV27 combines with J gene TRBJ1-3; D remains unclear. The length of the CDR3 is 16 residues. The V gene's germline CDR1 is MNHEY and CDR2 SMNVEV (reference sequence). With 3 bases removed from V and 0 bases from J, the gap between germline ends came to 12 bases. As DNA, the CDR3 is TGTGCCAGCAGTTTGGGGAGGCTGAGCTCTGGAAACACCATATATTTT. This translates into CASSLGRLSSGNTIYF.